The sequence of this T cell receptor (beta chain) was determined in a study of T-cell reconstitution after alpha-beta-depleted transplantation in children. Germline V gives CDR1 SGHRS, CDR2 YFSETQ. Losses at the gene ends were 0 bases for V and 6 bases for J; bases not matched to a gene: 8. The CDR3 has 15 residues. Unique molecular identifiers were incorporated into the prepared TCRbeta library. TCRdb redid the calling of the PCR reads with MiXCR, one entry per CDR3 protein. The sample carries under 250,000 distinct CDR3 sequences, 20% to 30% recorded once. This clonotype was obtained from a female patient aged 2-9 years who had a stem cell transplant for congenital amegakaryocytic thrombocytopenia, so the T cells may come from the graft donor. The V gene is TRBV5-1, the J gene TRBJ1-1, with TRBD1 matching 7 bases. Source: PBMCs, mostly from graft donor cells, taken 360 days after TCRalphabeta/CD19-depleted stem cell transplant. The CDR3 reads CASSLGVGGQSEAFF. Here the CDR3 DNA reads TGCGCCAGCAGCTTGGGCGTTGGGGGACAGTCTGAAGCTTTCTTT.